This is a list of T cell receptor beta chains from one sample in a study of post-analysis software for immune sequencing data. TCRdb re-analysed the PCR reads in MiXCR, keeping a single row per CDR3 protein. In the table there are about 800,000 distinct CDR3 sequences, 25% to 30% of which are singletons. Material: blood. Source of these receptors: a girl aged 5 to 17 with multiple sclerosis. Each CDR3 is given with its conserved first and last residue. The D gene is left open where the match is weak. Only some rows state a clone size, as once, few, many or a class for expanded clones.

v_gene	d_gene	abundance	len	j_gene	CDR3nt	CDR3aa
TRBV25-1	.	.	13	TRBJ1-1	TGTGCCAGCAGTGAATTGGCGAACACTGAAGCTTTCTTT	CASSELANTEAFF
TRBV20-1	.	.	16	TRBJ1-5	TGCAGTGCTAGAGCCCCCAGGACAGTTAGCAATCAGCCCCAGCATTTT	CSARAPRTVSNQPQHF
TRBV29-1	TRBD1	.	13	TRBJ2-7	TGCAGCGCTACGACAGGGAGCTCCTACGAGCAGTACTTC	CSATTGSSYEQYF
TRBV7-9	.	.	14	TRBJ1-5	TGTGCCAGCAGCCCGGACAGCGACAATCAGCCCCAGCATTTT	CASSPDSDNQPQHF
TRBV18	.	.	15	TRBJ1-5	TGTGCCAGCTCACGGGGGTTGGCAGACAATCAGCCCCAGCATTTT	CASSRGLADNQPQHF
TRBV4-3	.	.	17	TRBJ2-3	TGCGCCAGCAGCCAAGATCGAGGAACCGGGGTCACAGATACGCAGTATTTT	CASSQDRGTGVTDTQYF
TRBV6-2/TRBV6-3	TRBD2	.	17	TRBJ2-7	TGTGCCAGCAGTTACCGGGGAGGAGGACTAGATCTCTACGAGCAGTACTTC	CASSYRGGGLDLYEQYF
TRBV11-2	.	.	15	TRBJ2-7	TGTGCCAGCAGCCCGGGGCTAGCGGGACAGGGGGAGCAGTACTTC	CASSPGLAGQGEQYF
TRBV5-5	TRBD1	many	14	TRBJ1-4	TGTGCCAGCAGCCGGGGACAGGCTAATGAAAAACTGTTTTTT	CASSRGQANEKLFF
TRBV12-3/TRBV12-4	.	few	16	TRBJ2-7	TGTGCCAGCAGTTCGAACGAGGGGCGCTTCTCCTACGAGCAGTACTTC	CASSSNEGRFSYEQYF
TRBV5-1	TRBD1	.	13	TRBJ2-3	TGTGCCAGCAGCCGGGACAGGGGAGATACGCAGTATTTT	CASSRDRGDTQYF
TRBV20-1	.	many	11	TRBJ1-1	TGCAGTGCTAGTAAGGGAACTGAAGCTTTCTTT	CSASKGTEAFF
TRBV15	.	.	16	TRBJ1-1	TGTGCCACCAGCAGAGAGTTCGGGGTTGATGGCACTGAAGCTTTCTTT	CATSREFGVDGTEAFF
TRBV28	.	few	10	TRBJ2-5	TGTGCCAGCAGTGGGGTTACCCAGTACTTC	CASSGVTQYF
TRBV18	TRBD2	.	14	TRBJ2-3	TGTGCCAGCTCACCCTACCGGGGGGCAGATACGCAGTATTTT	CASSPYRGADTQYF
TRBV20-1	.	few	15	TRBJ2-7	TGCAGTGCTAGAGGCATGTTGTGGGTGGGCTACGAGCAGTACTTC	CSARGMLWVGYEQYF
TRBV7-9	.	.	16	TRBJ1-2	TGTGCCAGCAGCTCGCTCGGAGGGGGATCTAACTATGGCTACACCTTC	CASSSLGGGSNYGYTF
TRBV4-1	.	.	14	TRBJ1-1	TGCGCCAGCAGCCAAGGCGGCTGGAACACTGAAGCTTTCTTT	CASSQGGWNTEAFF
TRBV3-1	.	many	17	TRBJ2-1	TGTGCCAGCAGCCCCTATCCCCCCGGGAGCTCCTACAATGAGCAGTTCTTC	CASSPYPPGSSYNEQFF
TRBV7-2	.	once	14	TRBJ2-5	TGTGCCAGCAGTCCCGATAGGGTGTCGGAGACCCAGTACTTC	CASSPDRVSETQYF
TRBV10-3	.	few	11	TRBJ1-2	TGTGCCATCAGTGACGGCTATGGCTACACCTTC	CAISDGYGYTF
TRBV5-6	.	.	14	TRBJ2-5	TGTGCCAGCACTCGCGGACCGCGCCAAGAGACCCAGTACTTC	CASTRGPRQETQYF
TRBV10-3	TRBD1	.	14	TRBJ2-1	TGTGCCATCAGGGACAGGGGCGGGAACAATGAGCAGTTCTTC	CAIRDRGGNNEQFF
TRBV9	TRBD2	few	17	TRBJ2-3	TGTGCCAGCAGTGCACCAGGGGCGGGAGGAGACACAGATACGCAGTATTTT	CASSAPGAGGDTDTQYF
TRBV5-1	TRBD2	.	15	TRBJ2-5	TGCGCCAGCAGCTCCCAGGCTAGCGGGATCGAGACCCAGTACTTC	CASSSQASGIETQYF
TRBV27	TRBD1	few	14	TRBJ1-2	TGTGCCAGCAGTTTGGCCGGACAGGGAAATGGCTACACCTTC	CASSLAGQGNGYTF
TRBV7-8	.	.	16	TRBJ2-2	TGTGCCAGCAGCCGGTTGGCGGGTCCGAACACCGGGGAGCTGTTTTTT	CASSRLAGPNTGELFF
TRBV9	.	.	12	TRBJ2-1	TGTGCCAGCAGTGATACCTGGAATGAGCAGTTCTTC	CASSDTWNEQFF
TRBV4-1	.	few	14	TRBJ1-4	TGCGCCAGCAGCCAAGTTGGGGAAGTCGGAAAACTGTTTTTT	CASSQVGEVGKLFF
TRBV6-5	.	.	16	TRBJ1-1	TGTGCCAGCAGTTACTCGGCAGGGGCGGCGAACACTGAAGCTTTCTTT	CASSYSAGAANTEAFF
TRBV5-1	.	.	14	TRBJ1-2	TGCGCCAGCAGCTTGGGGCCCAGAAACTATGGCTACACCTTC	CASSLGPRNYGYTF
TRBV29-1	.	few	12	TRBJ1-5	TGCAGCGTTGACGATGGGGTGTCGCCCCAGCATTTT	CSVDDGVSPQHF
TRBV15	TRBD1	few	16	TRBJ1-2	TGTGCCACCAGCAGAGAAAAGGGGGCATTGGACTATGGCTACACCTTC	CATSREKGALDYGYTF
TRBV29-1	TRBD1	.	18	TRBJ2-6	TGCAGCGTTGAAGTTTATCACAGGGGGGACTCTGGGGCCAACGTCCTGACTTTC	CSVEVYHRGDSGANVLTF
TRBV19	TRBD1	.	15	TRBJ1-5	TGTGCCAGTAGTACCGAGCAGGGGGACAATCAGCCCCAGCATTTT	CASSTEQGDNQPQHF
TRBV7-2	.	.	13	TRBJ2-1	TGTGCCAGCAGCCTCCGCGCCCACAATGAGCAGTTCTTC	CASSLRAHNEQFF
TRBV28	.	.	15	TRBJ2-3	TGTGCCAGCAGTTCCACAGGGCTAGGCACAGATACGCAGTATTTT	CASSSTGLGTDTQYF
TRBV5-1	.	.	14	TRBJ2-5	TGCGCCAGCAGCTTGGAAATGGGTAAAGAGACCCAGTACTTC	CASSLEMGKETQYF
TRBV7-9	.	.	13	TRBJ2-1	TGTGCCAGCAGCAACTCCGACGGCTATGAGCAGTTCTTC	CASSNSDGYEQFF
TRBV6-5	.	.	14	TRBJ1-1	TGTGCCAGCAGCCCATCTTTGTGGGACACTGAAGCTTTCTTT	CASSPSLWDTEAFF
TRBV28	.	once	14	TRBJ2-3	TGTGCCAGCAGGGAGACAGGAGGCCTAGATACGCAGTATTTT	CASRETGGLDTQYF
TRBV20-1	TRBD1	.	15	TRBJ1-1	TGCAGTGCTAGAGGCCGACAGGGTTTGGGCACTGAAGCTTTCTTT	CSARGRQGLGTEAFF
TRBV6-2/TRBV6-3	.	.	11	TRBJ2-3	TGTGCCAGCAGTTACTGGGATACGCAGTATTTT	CASSYWDTQYF
TRBV4-1	TRBD2	.	17	TRBJ2-2	TGCGCCAGCAGCCTCCTCTTAGCGGGTACCAACACCGGGGAGCTGTTTTTT	CASSLLLAGTNTGELFF
TRBV21-1	.	.	12	TRBJ2-7	TGTGCCAGCAGCAAAGTGGGCGACGAGCAGTACTTC	CASSKVGDEQYF
TRBV6-2/TRBV6-3	TRBD2	few	16	TRBJ2-7	TGTGCCAGCAGTGTCCGTGGGACTAGCGGGACCTACGAGCAGTACTTC	CASSVRGTSGTYEQYF
TRBV9	.	few	14	TRBJ2-7	TGTGCCAGCAGCCCCGGGGGCGCACCTTACGAGCAGTACTTC	CASSPGGAPYEQYF